The entry below describes one T cell receptor (beta chain). The data were obtained in a study of CD4 and CD8 cells across lung adenocarcinoma regions. The V and J ends lost 0 bases and 4 bases respectively, with 11 bases between them. Germline CDR1 and CDR2: MNHEY and SVGAGI. The CDR3 has 15 residues. Each CDR3 protein gets one entry after TCRdb re-called the PCR reads with MiXCR. The sample includes about 19,000 distinct CDR3 sequences, approximately 49% of them seen just once. The receptor's source is a female donor with lung adenocarcinoma. The CD4 and CD8 labels of this study may be unreliable. The sample consisted of CD8+ T cells from the center of a lung tumor. The rearrangement uses TRBV6-5 and TRBJ2-3; the D call may be TRBD1 or TRBD2 (5 bases each). The CDR3 spells CASSYSGTSADTQYF. The CDR3 DNA reads as TGTGCCAGCAGTTACTCCGGGACCAGCGCAGATACGCAGTATTTT.